The 19 T cell receptor beta chains presented below share a single source sample, sequenced in a study of brain T cells in children with intractable seizures. Clones were read by immunoSEQ multiplex PCR, and TCRdb kept only the in-frame ones, dropping some. Of tens of thousands of clones listed, 85% to 95% are singletons. Specimen: peripheral blood, collected at surgery. Receptors originate from a boy younger than two with tuberous sclerosis and intractable seizures.

The chain couples TRBV30 to TRBJ1-4; 8 bases fit TRBD1. V shed 0 bases, J shed 8 bases, and the junction held 11 bases outside the gene matches. CDR3 size: 16 residues. Germline lookup yields CDR1 GTSNPN and CDR2 SVGIG (reference sequence). CDR3 in DNA: TGTGCCTGGAGTGTACGGCATCAGGGGGCAGGGGAAAAACTGTTTTTT. It is translated as CAWSVRHQGAGEKLFF.

The chain uses TRBV5-4 and TRBJ2-5; D may be TRBD1 or TRBD2 (5 bases each). V lost 1 base and J lost 3, with 10 bases in between. This CDR3 contains 14 residues. Germline V gene sequence: CDR1 SGHNT, CDR2 YYREEE (reference sequence). The DNA of the CDR3 is TGTGCCAGCAGCTTGACGGGGCTGGAAGAGACCCAGTACTTC. It is translated as CASSLTGLEETQYF.

The genes are TRBV2 and TRBJ2-5, with TRBD2 matching over 10 bases. The junction had 4 bases not matched to a gene; V was cut back by 5 bases and J by 1 base. The CDR3 contains 15 residues. In germline, CDR1 is SNHLY, CDR2 FYNNEI. The CDR3 nucleotides read TGTGCCAGCAGTAGAAGACTAGCGGGCCAAGAGACCCAGTACTTC. The encoded protein is CASSRRLAGQETQYF.

This chain joins TRBV6-1 and TRBJ2-7, with D unclear. Germline lookup yields CDR1 MNHNS and CDR2 SASEGT. The CDR3 length is 16 residues. Trimming shortened V by 2 bases and J by 1 base, and 15 bases separated the two germline ends. In DNA form, the CDR3 reads TGTGCCAGCAGTGAAAGGGTCAGTTGGGCGTCCTACGAGCAGTACTTC. This codes for CASSERVSWASYEQYF.

The V and J genes are TRBV9 and TRBJ1-1; a weak D match, TRBD1 (6 bases). The germline V and J ends were trimmed by 0 bases and 5 bases, with 14 bases remaining between them. The CDR3 totals 15 residues. Germline loops: CDR1 SGDLS, CDR2 YYNGEE. The CDR3 DNA reads as TGTGCCAGCAGCGTAGGTTACAGGGAGCATACTGAAGCTTTCTTT. It yields the protein CASSVGYREHTEAFF. The full variable domain, in which reference TRBV9 and TRBJ1-1 provide the parts outside the CDR3, is DSGVTQTPKHLITATGQRVTLRCSPRSGDLSVYWYQQSLDQGLQFLIQYYNGEERAKGNILERFSAQQFPDLHSELNLSSLELGDSALYFCASSVGYREHTEAFFGQGTRLTVV.

Here the CDR3 DNA reads TGTGCCAGCCACCCGGTCGGTGGAACCTCTGGAAACACCATATATTTT. Residues: CASHPVGGTSGNTIYF. The chain has TRBV5-4 and TRBJ1-3; no reliable D call. The CDR3 totals 16 residues. V was pared by 7 bases and J by 0 bases, with 17 bases between. Germline-derived CDR1 and CDR2 are SGHNT and YYREEE (reference sequence).

The chain joins TRBV15 to TRBJ2-5, with a tentative D call TRBD1 (6 bases). Germline values: CDR1 LNHNV, CDR2 YYDKDF (reference sequence). The V end lost 0 bases, the J end lost 6 bases, and 14 bases lay between the germline ends. The CDR3 covers 15 residues. The CDR3 here is CATSRDQQGLKTQYF. In DNA, the CDR3 is TGTGCCACCAGCAGAGATCAACAGGGTCTGAAGACCCAGTACTTC.

This clone was recorded only once. The chain couples TRBV4-1 to TRBJ2-1; TRBD1 is a possible D gene (5 bases). CDR1 is MGHRA, CDR2 YSYEKL, per germline. The CDR3 is made up of 17 amino acids. Trimming cost V 3 bases and J 4 bases, with 19 bases left between them. CDR3 sequence reads: CASSHLPWQGIYNEQFF. Written as DNA, the CDR3 is TGCGCCAGCAGCCATCTACCATGGCAGGGTATATACAATGAGCAGTTCTTC.

The count of this clone is one. V and J are TRBV4-1 and TRBJ2-1; possibly TRBD2 for D (5 bases). Germline CDR1 reads MGHRA; CDR2 reads YSYEKL. V was cut by 1 base and J by 9 bases, with 19 bases left in between. This CDR3 has 16 amino acids. CDR3 sequence: CASSQVVLREPSEQFF. CDR3 in DNA: TGCGCCAGCAGCCAAGTGGTTTTGAGGGAACCGTCTGAGCAGTTCTTC.

The chain uses TRBV7-8 and TRBJ1-2; the D gene is possibly TRBD1 (5 bases). CDR1 and CDR2 from the germline V gene are SGHVS and FQNEAQ. V gave up 5 bases and J gave up 8 bases, with 21 bases separating them. The CDR3 loop spans 15 amino acids. As DNA, the CDR3 is TGTGCCAGCAGCCTTGTGGGGGGATCCTCGGGCGGCTACACCTTC. Residues: CASSLVGGSSGGYTF. Filled out from reference TRBV7-8 and TRBJ1-2, the complete variable domain reads GAGVSQSPRYKVAKRGQDVALRCDPISGHVSLFWYQQALGQGPEFLTYFQNEAQLDKSGLPSDRFFAERPEGSVSTLKIQRTQQEDSAVYLCASSLVGGSSGGYTFGSGTRLTVV.

This sequence joins TRBV10-2 and TRBJ2-1, with D possibly TRBD1 on 6 matching bases. The germline V gene encodes CDR1 WSHSY and CDR2 SAAADI. The ends were cut back, 10 bases at V and 1 base at J, with 8 bases in the middle. The CDR3 is 12 amino acids. In DNA, the CDR3 is TGCGCCACCAGGGGTTCCTACAATGAGCAGTTCTTC. It yields the protein CATRGSYNEQFF.

The chain couples TRBV9 to TRBJ2-2; 10 nucleotides line up with TRBD2. With V trimmed by 2 bases and J by 4 bases, 2 bases remained unmatched. Germline V CDR1 and CDR2: SGDLS, YYNGEE. The CDR3 covers 15 residues. CDR3 region: CASSVSGGATGELFF. DNA for the CDR3: TGTGCCAGCAGCGTGAGCGGGGGGGCCACCGGGGAGCTGTTTTTT.

This chain links TRBV11-3 with TRBJ2-7; 13 bases are shared with TRBD2. The J segment lost 7 bases and the V segment lost 5 bases, leaving 5 bases of the junction unmatched. The germline V gene has CDR1 SGHNT and CDR2 YENEEA. The CDR3 covers 14 residues. CDR3 sequence (DNA): TGTGCCAGCAGCGGGACTAGCGGGGCCCCGGAGCAGTACTTC. It is translated as CASSGTSGAPEQYF.

The genes are TRBV18 and TRBJ2-2; tentatively, D is TRBD1 (5 bases). V dropped 1 base and J dropped 6 bases, with 6 bases sitting between them. Looked up from germline, CDR1 is KGHSH and CDR2 is LQKENI. The CDR3 length is 13 residues. The CDR3 sequence is CASSPQGSGELFF. DNA of the CDR3: TGTGCCAGCTCACCACAGGGGTCCGGGGAGCTGTTTTTT. Together with reference TRBV18 and TRBJ2-2, the CDR3 gives the full variable domain: NAGVMQNPRHLVRRRGQEARLRCSPMKGHSHVYWYRQLPEEGLKFMVYLQKENIIDESGMPKERFSAEFPKEGPSILRIQQVVRGDSAAYFCASSPQGSGELFFGEGSRLTVL.

This rearrangement joins TRBV3-1 (or the pseudogene TRBV3-2) to TRBJ2-2; TRBD2 matches at 12 bases. The CDR3 spans 17 residues. The germline gives CDR1 LGHDT, CDR2 YNNKEL (reference sequence). Trimming took 4 bases from V and 1 from J; bases not matched to a gene: 4. The CDR3 bases are TGTGCCAGCAGCCGGCCTAGCGGGGGGGTGAACACCGGGGAGCTGTTTTTT. Its translation: CASSRPSGGVNTGELFF.

V gene TRBV5-4 combines with J gene TRBJ2-7, with D maybe TRBD2 (6 bases). V dropped 2 bases and J dropped 6 bases, with 33 bases sitting between them. CDR1 and CDR2 from the germline V gene are SGHNT and YYREEE (reference sequence). The CDR3 sequence is 20 residues long. The CDR3 nucleotides are TGTGCCAGCAGCTTATACCCCGGGAGACAGTTCCTTCAGGGTTTGAGCGAGCAGTACTTC. Translating it yields CASSLYPGRQFLQGLSEQYF.

This clone was detected a few times. The chain links TRBV6-5 to TRBJ2-7; no firm D call. V shed 6 bases and J shed 1 base, with 4 bases lying between them. Germline V gene lookup returns CDR1 MNHEY and CDR2 SVGAGI. This CDR3 is 11 amino acids long. CDR3 nucleotide sequence: TGTGCCAGCAGGATTTCCTACGAGCAGTACTTC. It codes for CASRISYEQYF.

The rearrangement joins TRBV2 to TRBJ1-2, with D perhaps TRBD1 (5 bases). CDR1 and CDR2 (germline): SNHLY, FYNNEI. CDR3 length equals 13 residues. The V end lost 6 bases, the J end lost 4 bases, and 12 bases lay between the germline ends. The CDR3 nucleotides read TGTGCCAGCAGCGGGGGGACCTTCTATGGCTACACCTTC. It specifies CASSGGTFYGYTF.

This rearrangement joins TRBV4-1 to TRBJ2-5; D gene unclear. Trimming shortened V by 5 bases and J by 5 bases, and 12 bases separated the two germline ends. The CDR3 has 13 amino acids. The germline V gene encodes CDR1 MGHRA and CDR2 YSYEKL. The CDR3 loop is CASSKAFGETQYF. Here the CDR3 DNA reads TGCGCCAGCAGCAAGGCCTTCGGGGAGACCCAGTACTTC.